This passage covers 2 T cell receptor beta chains from one sample sequenced in a study of T cells in Graves' hyperthyroidism and ophthalmopathy. Template material for amplifying TCR beta CDR3 regions consisted of RNA transcripts. An initial round of RT-PCR targeting the TCR CDR3 relied on the HTBI primer set. TCRdb re-called the multiplex PCR reads with MiXCR, one entry per CDR3 protein. The sample includes approximately 260,000 distinct CDR3 sequences, roughly 15% seen only once; the top ten take around 30%. Sequencing was done on a sample of blood. The receptors shown here come from a woman aged 45 to 65 with Graves' hyperthyroidism that later progressed to Graves' ophthalmopathy.

This clonotype showed up just a few times. CDR3 nucleotide sequence: TGCGCCAGCGCCGTCGGGGGCAGGGGGCTAGAGACCCAGTACTTC. Translating gives CASAVGGRGLETQYF. The J gene is TRBJ2-5, the V gene TRBV5-1, with 8 nucleotides matching TRBD1. After removal of 7 bases from V and 4 bases from J, the junction contained 12 bases not matched to a gene. The CDR3 contains 15 residues. The V gene's germline CDR1 is SGHRS and CDR2 YFSETQ.

V gene TRBV15 combines with J gene TRBJ2-7; 7 nucleotides agree with TRBD1. The CDR3 consists of 16 residues. J lost 4 bases, V lost 0 bases, and 9 bases had no gene match. The germline CDR1 and CDR2 sequences are LNHNV and YYDKDF (reference sequence). The CDR3 loop reads CATSRDRRDSFYEQYF. CDR3 DNA: TGTGCCACCAGCAGAGACCGACGGGACAGTTTTTACGAGCAGTACTTC.